Listed below are T cell receptor beta chains from one sample, sequenced in a study of CD8+ T cells in alopecia areata. Sequencing used immunoSEQ multiplex PCR; TCRdb keeps in-frame clones, though not all of them. This table has approximately 210,000 clones, approximately 67% appearing once. Sequencing used CD4+ T cells sorted from blood, obtained around week 44, from a patient treated with tofacitinib. These receptor sequences come from a human donor with alopecia areata. Each CDR3 is given with its conserved first and last residue. The order of the fields is clone size, D gene, V gene, J gene, CDR3 protein, CDR3 DNA. D genes are given only for firm matches. A row's size may be missing; if present it is once, few, many or a size class.

size: .
D: TRBD1
V: TRBV11-2
J: TRBJ2-7
CDR3: CASSSLVPGQGKSRFGQYF
DNA: TGTGCCAGCAGTTCACTAGTCCCGGGACAGGGCAAGTCTAGGTTTGGGCAGTACTTC

size: .
D: .
V: TRBV7-2
J: TRBJ1-2
CDR3: CASSYSRGGYTF
DNA: TGTGCCAGCAGCTACTCCCGGGGGGGCTACACCTTC

size: .
D: .
V: TRBV11-2
J: TRBJ2-7
CDR3: CASSPRNFYEQYF
DNA: TGTGCCAGCAGCCCCCGGAACTTCTACGAGCAGTACTTC

size: .
D: TRBD1
V: TRBV9
J: TRBJ1-2
CDR3: CASSATQGAEGYTF
DNA: TGTGCCAGCAGCGCGACACAGGGGGCGGAGGGCTACACCTTC

size: .
D: TRBD1
V: TRBV29-1
J: TRBJ1-1
CDR3: CSVAITGGSTEAFF
DNA: TGCAGCGTTGCGATCACAGGGGGTTCCACTGAAGCTTTCTTT

size: once
D: TRBD2
V: TRBV9
J: TRBJ2-7
CDR3: CASSEGGGALSYEQYF
DNA: TGTGCCAGCAGCGAGGGCGGGGGGGCACTCTCCTACGAGCAGTACTTC

size: .
D: .
V: TRBV5-1
J: TRBJ2-6
CDR3: CASSLSSGANVLTF
DNA: TGCGCCAGCAGCTTATCTTCTGGGGCCAACGTCCTGACTTTC

size: .
D: .
V: TRBV29-1
J: TRBJ2-1
CDR3: CSANRVDEQFF
DNA: TGCAGTGCGAACAGGGTTGATGAGCAGTTCTTC

size: .
D: .
V: TRBV5-1
J: TRBJ1-1
CDR3: CASSLGPIGNTEAFF
DNA: TGCGCCAGCAGCTTGGGCCCGATAGGAAACACTGAAGCTTTCTTT

size: .
D: .
V: TRBV29-1
J: TRBJ2-4
CDR3: CSVTRPGEAKNIQYF
DNA: TGCAGCGTCACAAGACCAGGGGAGGCCAAAAACATTCAGTACTTC

size: .
D: .
V: TRBV30
J: TRBJ1-1
CDR3: CAWSVRDRNTEAFF
DNA: TGTGCCTGGAGTGTTCGAGACAGAAACACTGAAGCTTTCTTT

size: .
D: .
V: TRBV7-8
J: TRBJ1-1
CDR3: CASSPGHSTEAFF
DNA: TGTGCCAGCAGCCCGGGACACTCCACTGAAGCTTTCTTT

size: .
D: TRBD1
V: TRBV29-1
J: TRBJ2-2
CDR3: CSIRDSPGELFF
DNA: TGCAGCATACGGGACAGTCCCGGGGAGCTGTTTTTT

size: few
D: .
V: TRBV1
J: TRBJ1-2
CDR3: CTSSQDTARVRHGYTF
DNA: TGCACCAGCAGCCAAGATACTGCCAGGGTAAGACATGGCTACACCTTC

size: few
D: TRBD2
V: TRBV29-1
J: TRBJ2-1
CDR3: CSVDSIAGGEQFF
DNA: TGCAGCGTCGACTCTATAGCGGGGGGTGAGCAGTTCTTC

size: .
D: TRBD1
V: TRBV29-1
J: TRBJ1-2
CDR3: CSVGQANYGYTF
DNA: TGCAGCGTAGGACAGGCTAACTATGGCTACACCTTC

size: .
D: TRBD1
V: TRBV30
J: TRBJ2-7
CDR3: CAWSGGTGGSYEQYF
DNA: TGTGCCTGGAGTGGGGGAACAGGGGGCTCCTACGAGCAGTACTTC

size: .
D: .
V: TRBV6-1
J: TRBJ1-3
CDR3: CASIQRSGNTIYF
DNA: TGTGCCAGCATCCAACGCTCTGGAAACACCATATATTTT

size: few
D: TRBD1
V: TRBV29-1
J: TRBJ2-2
CDR3: CSVVRDRTPGELFF
DNA: TGCAGCGTTGTCCGGGACAGAACTCCCGGGGAGCTGTTTTTT

size: .
D: .
V: TRBV5-1
J: TRBJ2-7
CDR3: CASSLGSSYEQYF
DNA: TGCGCCAGCAGTTTGGGTAGCTCCTACGAGCAGTACTTC

size: .
D: .
V: TRBV4-3
J: TRBJ2-2
CDR3: CASSQRAGANAGELFF
DNA: TGCGCCAGCAGCCAAAGGGCGGGGGCGAACGCCGGGGAGCTGTTTTTT

size: few
D: TRBD1
V: TRBV6-5
J: TRBJ2-7
CDR3: CASSYGQGPYEQYF
DNA: TGTGCCAGCAGTTACGGACAGGGTCCCTACGAGCAGTACTTC

size: few
D: .
V: TRBV28
J: TRBJ2-5
CDR3: CATQQGVETQYF
DNA: TGTGCCACCCAGCAAGGTGTTGAGACCCAGTACTTC

size: few
D: TRBD1
V: TRBV7-8
J: TRBJ2-1
CDR3: CASVHTGGRDNEQFF
DNA: TGTGCCAGCGTCCACACAGGGGGCCGCGACAATGAGCAGTTCTTC

size: few
D: .
V: TRBV6-6
J: TRBJ1-4
CDR3: CASSYSGSSGKLFF
DNA: TGTGCCAGCAGTTACTCTGGGTCTTCAGGGAAACTGTTTTTT

size: .
D: .
V: TRBV15
J: TRBJ2-2
CDR3: CATSRGGVSSGELFF
DNA: TGTGCCACCAGCAGAGGAGGGGTTTCTAGCGGGGAGCTGTTTTTT

size: .
D: .
V: TRBV7-9
J: TRBJ2-1
CDR3: CASSLDRRGDEQFF
DNA: TGTGCCAGCAGCTTAGACCGTCGGGGCGATGAGCAGTTCTTC

size: .
D: TRBD1
V: TRBV27
J: TRBJ1-5
CDR3: CASSRYRGYQPQHF
DNA: TGTGCCAGCAGCCGATACAGGGGGTATCAGCCCCAGCATTTT

size: .
D: .
V: TRBV6-5
J: TRBJ1-1
CDR3: CASSYSSNTEAFF
DNA: TGTGCCAGCAGTTACTCCTCGAACACTGAAGCTTTCTTT

size: .
D: TRBD1
V: TRBV10-2
J: TRBJ1-5
CDR3: CASSESTGGNQPQHF
DNA: TGCGCCAGCAGTGAGTCGACAGGGGGCAATCAGCCCCAGCATTTT

size: .
D: .
V: TRBV9
J: TRBJ1-2
CDR3: CASGQLNYGYTF
DNA: TGTGCCAGCGGACAGCTCAACTATGGCTACACCTTC

size: .
D: .
V: TRBV29-1
J: TRBJ1-2
CDR3: CSVLNGGRESGYTF
DNA: TGCAGCGTTCTTAACGGAGGCAGGGAATCTGGCTACACCTTC

size: .
D: .
V: TRBV7-9
J: TRBJ1-1
CDR3: CASNPVGGNTEAFF
DNA: TGTGCCAGCAACCCTGTGGGGGGAAACACTGAAGCTTTCTTT

size: few
D: .
V: TRBV29-1
J: TRBJ1-2
CDR3: CSVVVMGSGYTF
DNA: TGCAGCGTTGTTGTTATGGGATCTGGCTACACCTTC

size: few
D: .
V: TRBV4-3
J: TRBJ1-6
CDR3: CASSQVATSPLHF
DNA: TGCGCCAGCAGCCAAGTCGCAACTTCACCCCTCCACTTT

size: .
D: .
V: TRBV19
J: TRBJ1-2
CDR3: CASSMLRARGYTF
DNA: TGTGCCAGTAGTATGCTCCGGGCGAGAGGCTACACCTTC

size: few
D: .
V: TRBV6-1
J: TRBJ1-5
CDR3: CASSEEQTGQPQHF
DNA: TGTGCCAGCTCCGAGGAACAAACGGGGCAGCCCCAGCATTTT

size: .
D: .
V: TRBV30
J: TRBJ1-5
CDR3: CAWSRDRYQPQHF
DNA: TGTGCCTGGAGTCGAGACAGATATCAGCCCCAGCATTTT

size: .
D: .
V: TRBV11-3
J: TRBJ2-7
CDR3: CASSLEATYEQYF
DNA: TGTGCCAGCAGCTTAGAAGCTACCTACGAGCAGTACTTC

size: .
D: .
V: TRBV2
J: TRBJ1-2
CDR3: CASSTGYYGYTF
DNA: TGTGCCAGCAGTACAGGGTACTATGGCTACACCTTC

size: once
D: .
V: TRBV11-1
J: TRBJ1-2
CDR3: CASTSSGKGYTF
DNA: TGTGCCAGCACCTCATCAGGGAAGGGCTACACCTTC

size: .
D: .
V: TRBV27
J: TRBJ2-5
CDR3: CASSLAWGRETQYF
DNA: TGTGCCAGCAGTTTAGCCTGGGGAAGAGAGACCCAGTACTTC

size: few
D: .
V: TRBV30
J: TRBJ2-7
CDR3: CAWSVGILGWEQYF
DNA: TGTGCCTGGAGTGTTGGGATCCTTGGATGGGAGCAGTACTTC

size: .
D: .
V: TRBV6-6
J: TRBJ1-6
CDR3: CASSILESPLHF
DNA: TGTGCCAGCAGTATACTCGAATCACCCCTCCACTTT

size: .
D: .
V: TRBV10-3
J: TRBJ2-1
CDR3: CAISEGNEQFF
DNA: TGTGCCATCAGTGAGGGGAATGAGCAGTTCTTC

size: .
D: .
V: TRBV5-1
J: TRBJ1-6
CDR3: CASSLEGPSPLHF
DNA: TGCGCCAGCAGCTTGGAAGGGCCGTCACCCCTCCACTTT

size: .
D: .
V: TRBV6-1
J: TRBJ1-5
CDR3: CASSENPVQPQHF
DNA: TGTGCCAGCAGTGAAAACCCGGTTCAGCCCCAGCATTTT

size: .
D: .
V: TRBV5-4
J: TRBJ1-2
CDR3: CASSLPQGRPYGYTF
DNA: TGTGCCAGCAGCCTACCACAGGGACGACCCTATGGCTACACCTTC

size: .
D: .
V: TRBV29-1
J: TRBJ1-2
CDR3: CSVGGRRDTPVGYTF
DNA: TGCAGCGTTGGGGGACGAAGGGACACCCCAGTTGGCTACACCTTC